This TCR beta chain emerged from a study of T-cell memory formation after mild COVID-19. Study-wide points: Pre-infection memory contained some responding clones, which suggested that cross-reactive memory had joined. For second-wave clones that peaked at day 37, SARS-CoV-2 specificity went unverified. A balance of CD4 and CD8 characterized clones contracting day 15 to 85, whereas later expanders leaned CD4+.

The CDR3 is 12 amino acids. Germline V gene sequence: CDR1 LGHNT, CDR2 FRNRAP. V gave up 6 bases and J gave up 3 bases, with 6 bases separating them. This clonotype came up a few times. Its antigen is not known. Each CDR3 protein gets one entry after TCRdb re-called the 5' RACE reads with MiXCR. The sample includes about 340,000 distinct CDR3 sequences, 20% to 25% of them seen just once. The J gene is TRBJ1-3, the V gene TRBV12-5; D ambiguous. The TCR sequence derives from a young man who had mild COVID-19 (a few samples of this study predate the infection). Cell type and time point are not known. The sample taken for sequencing was PBMCs or a T cell subset sorted from them (not recorded which). The CDR3 reads CASGLFGNTIYF. CDR3 nucleotide sequence: TGTGCTAGTGGATTGTTTGGAAACACCATATATTTT.